The 30 T cell receptor beta chains in this list originate from one sample, sequenced in a study of T cells in Graves' hyperthyroidism and ophthalmopathy. What was amplified from RNA transcripts were TCR beta CDR3 regions. With the HTBI primer set, the TCR CDR3 went through a first round of RT-PCR. A single record per CDR3 protein comes from TCRdb applying MiXCR to the multiplex PCR reads. The sample holds around 540,000 distinct CDR3 sequences; 46% are singletons and the top ten take about 8.2%. The sample was peripheral blood or thyroid tissue (not recorded which). The origin of the receptors is a woman aged 18 to 35 with Graves' hyperthyroidism.

The V gene is TRBV24-1, the J gene TRBJ2-1; 9 positions match TRBD2. The V and J ends lost 5 bases and 5 bases, in that order; junction bases with no gene match: 3. Germline CDR1 KGHDR, CDR2 SFDVKD. This CDR3 has 14 amino acids. The CDR3 DNA reads TGTGCCACCAGTGGGACTAGCGTAGACAATGAGCAGTTCTTC. This translates into CATSGTSVDNEQFF.

The chain carries TRBV4-2 and TRBJ2-7; TRBD2 matches at 10 bases. The junction had 5 bases not matched to a gene; V was cut back by 4 bases and J by 2 bases. CDR3 length equals 15 residues. Germline V gene lookup returns CDR1 LGHNA and CDR2 YNFKEQ. The CDR3 nucleotides are TGTGCCAGCAGCCTATTCACTAGCGGGACCTACGAGCAGTACTTC. It specifies CASSLFTSGTYEQYF.

This clonotype was seen a few times. The chain joins TRBV10-3 to TRBJ1-2; possibly TRBD1 for D (6 bases). Per germline, CDR1 ENHRY and CDR2 SYGVKD. V lost 5 bases and J lost 4, with 20 bases in between. This CDR3 contains 16 residues. CDR3 DNA sequence: TGTGCCATCAGTTCCTGGGCGGAGGGGGGTGGCTATGGCTACACCTTC. Its protein is CAISSWAEGGGYGYTF.

Many counts were recorded for this clonotype. This rearrangement joins TRBV2 to TRBJ1-5; unclear D gene. This CDR3 contains 14 residues. Germline V gives CDR1 SNHLY, CDR2 FYNNEI. V gave up 6 bases and J gave up 2 bases, with 11 bases separating them. The CDR3 DNA reads TGTGCCAGCAGGGGCGACATGGGCAATCAGCCCCAGCATTTT. Protein: CASRGDMGNQPQHF.

J is TRBJ2-7 and V is TRBV2; 12 bases map to TRBD2. The CDR3 length is 16 residues. CDR1 is SNHLY and CDR2 is FYNNEI in the germline V gene. V lost 5 bases to trimming and J lost 0 bases; unmatched junction nucleotides: 5. CDR3 sequence: CASSLGLAGSSYEQYF. The CDR3 DNA sequence: TGTGCCAGCAGTCTCGGACTAGCGGGAAGCTCCTACGAGCAGTACTTC.

This sequence joins TRBV7-9 and TRBJ2-5; D remains unclear. Trimming took 4 bases from V and 4 from J, leaving 7 bases between them. This CDR3 region has 12 residues. Per the germline V gene, CDR1 is SEHNR and CDR2 is FQNEAQ (reference sequence). The CDR3 spells CASSWKGETQYF. DNA for the CDR3: TGTGCCAGCAGCTGGAAGGGAGAGACCCAGTACTTC.

This clonotype was seen once. V gene TRBV15 combines with J gene TRBJ1-2; D gene uncertain. CDR1 is LNHNV and CDR2 is YYDKDF in the germline V gene (reference sequence). Trimming left V 0 bases short and J 0 bases short, with 8 bases between. The CDR3 is 15 residues long. CDR3 sequence reads: CATSRDGPTNYGYTF. CDR3 sequence (DNA): TGTGCCACCAGCAGAGATGGGCCTACTAACTATGGCTACACCTTC.

This clonotype was observed a handful of times. One end of the junction fails to match germline, which may point to a read error. This chain uses TRBV7-3 with TRBJ2-2, with D perhaps matching TRBD1 (5 bases). This CDR3 contains 16 residues. From germline, CDR1 is SGHTA and CDR2 FQGTGA. The CDR3 DNA is TGTGCCAACAGCCCAAATACGCCGACAGACACCGGGGAGCTGTTTTTT. This codes for CANSPNTPTDTGELFF.

This sequence joins TRBV19 and TRBJ2-7, with a possible D match to TRBD2 (6 bases). Germline-derived CDR1 and CDR2 are LNHDA and SQIVND (reference sequence). The germline V and J ends were trimmed by 5 bases and 5 bases, with 16 bases remaining between them. The CDR3 covers 14 residues. This CDR3 reads CASSGGQGGDEQYF. DNA of the CDR3: TGTGCCAGTAGTGGAGGGCAAGGAGGAGACGAGCAGTACTTC.

The V gene is TRBV29-1, the J gene TRBJ2-7, with 12 bases that match TRBD1. This CDR3 is built from 15 residues. The trim removed 0 bases at V and 5 bases at J, leaving 5 bases unmatched. CDR1 and CDR2 from the germline V gene are SQVTM and ANQGSEA. The CDR3 here is CSVEDGTGGGDEQYF. CDR3 nucleotides: TGCAGCGTTGAAGACGGGACAGGGGGCGGCGACGAGCAGTACTTC.

The chain employs TRBV2 and TRBJ1-2; unclear D gene. V dropped 5 bases and J dropped 5 bases, with 18 bases sitting between them. CDR3 size: 15 residues. The germline gives CDR1 SNHLY, CDR2 FYNNEI. The CDR3: CASSRVIGSQYGYTF. For the CDR3, the DNA is TGTGCCAGCAGTCGGGTGATTGGGAGCCAATATGGCTACACCTTC.

V and J are TRBV2 and TRBJ2-6, with D possibly matching TRBD1 (5 bases). The germline V and J ends were trimmed by 7 bases and 2 bases, with 9 bases remaining between them. The V gene's germline CDR1 is SNHLY and CDR2 FYNNEI. This CDR3 comprises 14 residues. The CDR3 here is CASTQGAGANVLTF. In DNA, the CDR3 is TGTGCCAGCACCCAAGGGGCTGGGGCCAACGTCCTGACTTTC.

The sample holds a few counts of this clonotype. The CDR3 nucleotides read TGTGCCAGCAGTCTGCAAGCGTCCCAAGAGACCCAGTACTTC. This sequence encodes CASSLQASQETQYF. This chain joins TRBV2 and TRBJ2-5; no reliable D call. The CDR3 has 14 residues. CDR1 and CDR2 from the germline V gene are SNHLY and FYNNEI. V lost 5 bases to trimming and J lost 1 base, with 11 bases between them.

This rearrangement joins TRBV7-3 to TRBJ1-2, with 9 nucleotides matching TRBD1. This CDR3 has 14 residues. The germline CDR1 and CDR2 sequences are SGHTA and FQGTGA. V dropped 7 bases and J dropped 6; count of bases not matched to a gene: 9. The CDR3: CASNVDRGGDGYTF. In DNA form, the CDR3 reads TGTGCCAGCAACGTGGACAGGGGAGGTGATGGCTACACCTTC. The full variable domain, with the rest looked up from reference TRBV7-3 and TRBJ1-2, is GAGVSQTPSNKVTEKGKYVELRCDPISGHTALYWYRQSLGQGPEFLIYFQGTGAADDSGLPNDRFFAVRPEGSVSTLKIQRTERGDSAVYLCASNVDRGGDGYTFGSGTRLTVV.

The chain carries TRBV5-1 and TRBJ2-7; D is unclear. Trimming cost V 2 bases and J 6 bases, with 9 bases left between them. Germline V CDR1 and CDR2: SGHRS, YFSETQ. The CDR3 contains 12 residues. CDR3 protein: CASSFPPGEQYF. The CDR3 DNA reads TGCGCCAGCAGCTTCCCACCGGGCGAGCAGTACTTC.

The chain is built from TRBV7-9 and TRBJ1-1; weak D call: TRBD1 (5 bases). Germline loops: CDR1 SEHNR, CDR2 FQNEAQ (reference sequence). Trimming left V 3 bases short and J 11 bases short, with 16 bases between. This CDR3 has 13 amino acids. The CDR3, as DNA: TGTGCCAGCAGCTTGCAAAGGAGGGGTGACGCTTTCTTT. It translates to CASSLQRRGDAFF.

This clonotype has just a few counts. The chain carries TRBV7-9 and TRBJ1-4, with 12 bases aligning to TRBD1. V shed 5 bases, J shed 3 bases, and the junction held 10 bases outside the gene matches. Germline assignment: CDR1 SEHNR and CDR2 FQNEAQ (reference sequence). This CDR3 is built from 18 residues. This CDR3 is CASSKRGTGGESNEKLFF. The CDR3 DNA reads TGTGCCAGCAGCAAAAGGGGGACAGGGGGCGAATCTAATGAAAAACTGTTTTTT.

In this sample, this clonotype turned up once. The chain carries TRBV15 and TRBJ2-2; D perhaps matches TRBD1 (6 bases). CDR1 is LNHNV and CDR2 is YYDKDF in the germline V gene (reference sequence). Trimming removed 0 bases from V and 3 bases from J, with 14 bases in between. CDR3 length: 17 residues. The CDR3 sequence: CATSRDQQGGYTGELFF. In DNA, the CDR3 is TGTGCCACCAGCAGAGATCAACAGGGTGGCTACACCGGGGAGCTGTTTTTT. Drawing the rest from reference TRBV15 and TRBJ2-2, the complete variable domain is DAMVIQNPRYQVTQFGKPVTLSCSQTLNHNVMYWYQQKSSQAPKLLFHYYDKDFNNEADTPDNFQSRRPNTSFCFLDIRSPGLGDTAMYLCATSRDQQGGYTGELFFGEGSRLTVL.

This clonotype was counted many times. The V and J genes are TRBV2 and TRBJ2-7, with 9 positions matching TRBD2. V lost 3 bases and J lost 3; bases outside the gene matches: 3. CDR3 length: 14 amino acids. Germline assignment: CDR1 SNHLY and CDR2 FYNNEI. The CDR3, as DNA: TGTGCCAGCAGTGATCTAGCGGGGAACTACGAGCAGTACTTC. Amino acids: CASSDLAGNYEQYF.

V and J are TRBV7-6 and TRBJ1-4; tentative D call: TRBD1 (5 bases). V lost 5 bases, J lost 7 bases, and 14 bases lay in between. Germline CDR1 SGHVS, CDR2 FNYEAQ. The CDR3 loop spans 14 amino acids. The chain's CDR3 is CASSKRGGSEKLFF. CDR3 coding DNA: TGTGCCAGCAGCAAAAGGGGAGGGAGTGAAAAACTGTTTTTT. Supplemented by reference TRBV7-6 and TRBJ1-4, the full variable domain reads GAGVSQSPRYKVTKRGQDVALRCDPISGHVSLYWYRQALGQGPEFLTYFNYEAQQDKSGLPNDRFSAERPEGSISTLTIQRTEQRDSAMYRCASSKRGGSEKLFFGSGTQLSVL.

This chain links TRBV15 with TRBJ1-2; tentatively, D is TRBD1 (5 bases). V lost 3 bases and J lost 4, with 12 bases in between. Germline CDR1 and CDR2: LNHNV and YYDKDF (reference sequence). There are 14 residues in the CDR3. This CDR3 is CATSSEDRGYGYTF. The CDR3 DNA is TGTGCCACCAGCAGTGAAGACAGAGGCTATGGCTACACCTTC.

As concerns this clonotype: At one end, the junction sequence differs from germline, possibly due to a read error. The chain joins TRBV5-1 to TRBJ1-5, with a possible D match to TRBD1 (6 bases). CDR1 is SGHRS and CDR2 is YFSETQ in the germline V gene. This CDR3 spans 14 amino acids. The CDR3 is CASSTGSGNQPQHF. CDR3 coding DNA: TGTGCCAGCAGTACAGGGAGTGGCAATCAGCCCCAGCATTTT.

In its sample, this clonotype was seen many times. The CDR3 DNA reads as TGCAGTGCTAGAGATGGGCGAGAAAAACTGTTTTTT. It yields the protein CSARDGREKLFF. The gene calls are TRBV20-1 and TRBJ1-4; D call uncertain. The CDR3 is 12 amino acids. V was pared by 0 bases and J by 8 bases, with 7 bases between. The V gene's germline CDR1 is DFQATT and CDR2 SNEGSKA (reference sequence).

This clonotype was seen many times. The chain carries TRBV7-8 and TRBJ1-4, with TRBD1 identical over 8 bases. The V gene's germline CDR1 is SGHVS and CDR2 FQNEAQ. The junction had 9 bases not matched to a gene; V was cut back by 0 bases and J by 12 bases. This CDR3 comprises 15 residues. The CDR3 DNA reads TGTGCCAGCAGCTTAGCGTGGACAGGGCCTTTGGAACTGTTTTTT. It translates to CASSLAWTGPLELFF.

This rearrangement joins TRBV7-2 to TRBJ1-2; D not resolved. The V gene's germline CDR1 is SGHTA and CDR2 FQGNSA. The CDR3 is 15 residues long. The V and J ends lost 3 bases and 4 bases respectively, with 15 bases between them. The CDR3 is CASSFQDGGFYGYTF. In nucleotides, the CDR3 is TGTGCCAGCAGCTTTCAGGACGGAGGATTCTATGGCTACACCTTC.

This clonotype was found many times. V gene TRBV7-2 combines with J gene TRBJ2-7, with D possibly matching TRBD2 (5 bases). V lost 5 bases to trimming and J lost 2 bases, with 13 bases between them. There are 14 residues in the CDR3. Germline lookup yields CDR1 SGHTA and CDR2 FQGNSA. The CDR3 is CASSQEALTYEQYF. The CDR3, as DNA: TGTGCCAGCAGCCAGGAGGCCCTAACCTACGAGCAGTACTTC.

J is TRBJ1-1 and V is TRBV20-1; D is unclear. From germline, CDR1 is DFQATT and CDR2 SNEGSKA (reference sequence). Trimming cost V 1 base and J 1 base, with 10 bases left between them. The CDR3 length is 14 residues. Here the CDR3 reads CSARAASGNTEAFF. CDR3 sequence (DNA): TGCAGTGCTAGAGCTGCTAGCGGGAACACTGAAGCTTTCTTT.

The genes are TRBV9 and TRBJ2-7; D is ambiguous. CDR1 is SGDLS, CDR2 YYNGEE, per germline. The length of the CDR3 is 15 residues. Deletions cut 2 bases from V and 0 bases from J, with 12 bases between. The CDR3 spells CASSVSEESSYEQYF. In nucleotides, the CDR3 is TGTGCCAGCAGCGTGAGCGAGGAGAGCTCCTACGAGCAGTACTTC.

The V call is TRBV25-1, the J call TRBJ2-2; possible D gene TRBD2, 5 bases. The CDR3 loop spans 16 amino acids. V was pared by 5 bases and J by 4 bases, with 17 bases between. In germline, CDR1 is MGHDK, CDR2 SYGVNS. CDR3 region: CASSSRFQEGTGELFF. CDR3 in DNA: TGTGCCAGCAGTTCACGATTCCAAGAGGGCACCGGGGAGCTGTTTTTT.

This chain connects TRBV20-1 to TRBJ1-1; maybe TRBD1 (5 bases). Germline CDR1 is DFQATT and CDR2 is SNEGSKA (reference sequence). The CDR3 runs to 15 residues. Trimming shortened V by 3 bases and J by 3 bases, and 17 bases separated the two germline ends. The CDR3 loop reads CSASYAGRGDTEAFF. As DNA, the CDR3 is TGCAGTGCTAGTTATGCAGGGAGGGGTGACACTGAAGCTTTCTTT.